The rows below give T cell receptor beta chains drawn from one sample of a study of blood T cell repertoires in COVID-19. Sequenced by immunoSEQ multiplex PCR; TCRdb stores in-frame clones only, minus some. The sample has 40,000 to 55,000 clones, more than 70% seen once. The sample taken for sequencing was peripheral blood. The receptors stem from an elderly woman with acute or convalescent COVID-19. Each CDR3 is given with its conserved first and last residue. The D gene is left open where the match is weak. Clone size is shown for a subset of rows, as once, few, many or a class of expanded clone.

.	.	TRBV5-1	TRBJ2-5	TGCGCCAGCAGCGTGGGACGGAGCCTCCAAGAGACCCAGTACTTC	CASSVGRSLQETQYF
.	.	TRBV6-5	TRBJ1-3	TGTGCCAGCGGTCCGGGGTTCTCTGGAAACACCATATATTTT	CASGPGFSGNTIYF
TRBD2	once	TRBV19	TRBJ2-1	TGTGCCAGTAGCCCGACTAGCGGGGGGACCAATGAGCAGTTCTTC	CASSPTSGGTNEQFF
TRBD1	.	TRBV28	TRBJ1-2	TGTGCCAGCAGACAGGGGAACCGGGGCTACACCTTC	CASRQGNRGYTF
TRBD1	.	TRBV19	TRBJ1-2	TGTGCCAGTAGTGGCTACTTAGGACAGGGGGCGCGAGGCTACACCTTC	CASSGYLGQGARGYTF
.	once	TRBV7-6	TRBJ1-2	TGTGCCAGCAGCTTACTTGGCAACGCGGCGGACTACACCTTC	CASSLLGNAADYTF
TRBD2	once	TRBV5-1	TRBJ2-2	TGCGCCAGCAGCCCCGGGACTAGCGGTAACACCGGGGAGCTGTTTTTT	CASSPGTSGNTGELFF
.	.	TRBV2	TRBJ1-1	TGTGCCAGCGGCAGGGAGTTGGGAGGAGCTTTCTTT	CASGRELGGAFF
.	.	TRBV28	TRBJ1-4	TGTGCCAGCATTCCTCGGTTGTTTGCCAGCGATAATGAAAAACTGTTTTTT	CASIPRLFASDNEKLFF
.	.	TRBV28	TRBJ1-1	TGTGCCAGCACCTTGGCGGGAACTGAAGCTTTCTTT	CASTLAGTEAFF
.	.	TRBV4-1	TRBJ1-3	TGCGCCAGCAGCCAAGAGGGCCATCCACCCGGAAACACCATATATTTT	CASSQEGHPPGNTIYF
.	.	TRBV27	TRBJ1-5	TGTGCCAGCAATAACAGGGACGGGAATCAGCCCCAGCATTTT	CASNNRDGNQPQHF
TRBD1	.	TRBV19	TRBJ2-3	TGTGCCAGTAGTCAGGGACAGGTTCTGGATACGCAGTATTTT	CASSQGQVLDTQYF
.	.	TRBV12-3/TRBV12-4	TRBJ2-5	TGTGCCAGCAGTTTATTCGGTGAGACCCAGTACTTC	CASSLFGETQYF
TRBD2	.	TRBV9	TRBJ2-5	TGTGCCAGCAGCGTAAGGACTAGCGGGGAGACCCAGTACTTC	CASSVRTSGETQYF
TRBD2	.	TRBV20-1	TRBJ2-3	TGCAGTGCTAGTCTAGCGGGGGGGTCAGATACGCAGTATTTT	CSASLAGGSDTQYF
TRBD1	.	TRBV15	TRBJ2-1	TGTGCCACCAGCAGAGATGTTCCGGGACAGGGGCAAAACAATGAGCAGTTCTTC	CATSRDVPGQGQNNEQFF
TRBD1	.	TRBV4-1	TRBJ2-2	TGCGCCAGCAGCCAAGCCCGCCCAGGGACAGCGAACACCGGGGAGCTGTTTTTT	CASSQARPGTANTGELFF
.	.	TRBV27	TRBJ2-7	TGTGCCAGCAGTGGGGGCGCCGGCTCCTACGAGCAGTACTTC	CASSGGAGSYEQYF
.	.	TRBV6-6	TRBJ1-3	TGTGCCAGCAGTCAACCTTTCGGAGTCCACTCTGGAAACACCATATATTTT	CASSQPFGVHSGNTIYF
TRBD2	.	TRBV10-2	TRBJ2-5	TGCGCCAGCAGTGAGTCAAGCGGGGACCAAGAGACCCAGTACTTC	CASSESSGDQETQYF
TRBD1	.	TRBV3-1/TRBV3-2	TRBJ1-1	TGTGCCAGCAGCCAAACAGGGGAATGGTGGAACACTGAAGCTTTCTTT	CASSQTGEWWNTEAFF
TRBD1	.	TRBV7-8	TRBJ1-5	TGTGCCAGCAGCTCCGGACCGGTGGGTGGGACAGTCCAAAGAATTCTAAATCAGCCCCAGCATTTT	CASSSGPVGGTVQRILNQPQHF
.	once	TRBV6-5	TRBJ2-1	TGTGCCAGCAGCCGCTACAATGAGCAGTTCTTC	CASSRYNEQFF
.	.	TRBV11-2	TRBJ2-6	TGTGCCGGGAGATACAATGGAGGGGCCAACGTCCTGACTTTC	CAGRYNGGANVLTF
TRBD2	.	TRBV5-1	TRBJ2-1	TGCGCCAGCAGCCCTACTAGCGGGGGGTACAATGAGCAGTTCTTC	CASSPTSGGYNEQFF
TRBD2	.	TRBV29-1	TRBJ2-1	TGCAGCGTTGATAGCGGGGGATACAATGAGCAGTTCTTC	CSVDSGGYNEQFF
.	.	TRBV3-1/TRBV3-2	TRBJ2-3	TGTGCCAGCAGCCAATCCCCCAGCGGAACAGATACGCAGTATTTT	CASSQSPSGTDTQYF
TRBD1	.	TRBV10-3	TRBJ2-1	TGTGCCATCAGCTGGGACAGTGCAAGCAATGAGCAGTTCTTC	CAISWDSASNEQFF
TRBD1	.	TRBV5-1	TRBJ1-2	TGCGCCAGCAGCCCAGGGACAGGCGCTAACTATGGCTACACCTTC	CASSPGTGANYGYTF
TRBD1	.	TRBV5-5	TRBJ2-6	TGTGCCAGCAGCTCAAAGACAGGGGCGCTCCCTGGGGCCAACGTCCTGACTTTC	CASSSKTGALPGANVLTF
.	once	TRBV30	TRBJ2-5	TGTGCCTGGAGTACTGGGGGGGAGACCCAGTACTTC	CAWSTGGETQYF
.	.	TRBV12-3/TRBV12-4	TRBJ2-5	TGTGCCAGCAGTTTTTTGCAGCAAGAGACCCAGTACTTC	CASSFLQQETQYF
.	.	TRBV2	TRBJ1-2	TGTGCCAGCAGCGGAGCGTCCGGCCCGGTTACGGGGGGCTACACCTTC	CASSGASGPVTGGYTF
.	.	TRBV2	TRBJ2-7	TGTGCCAGCAGTGAGGAACAGATCTCCTACGAGCAGTACTTC	CASSEEQISYEQYF
TRBD1	.	TRBV18	TRBJ1-4	TGTGCCAGCTCCGGGACAGGATATGAAAAACTGTTTTTT	CASSGTGYEKLFF
.	.	TRBV19	TRBJ2-2	TGTGCCAGTAGTATAGAGAACACCGCGAACACCGGGGAGCTGTTTTTT	CASSIENTANTGELFF
.	once	TRBV5-1	TRBJ1-1	TGCGCCAGCAGCTTGGGTTCCGGGGGGCCGACTGAAGCTTTCTTT	CASSLGSGGPTEAFF
TRBD1	.	TRBV5-4	TRBJ1-2	TGTGCCAGCAGCTCCAAAAAGGGACAGGGGGCTAACTTCGGCTATGGCTACACCTTC	CASSSKKGQGANFGYGYTF
.	.	TRBV27	TRBJ1-5	TGTGCCAGCTTCCCCGGGCAGGGATATAGCAATCAGCCCCAGCATTTT	CASFPGQGYSNQPQHF
TRBD2	.	TRBV10-2	TRBJ2-1	TGCGCCAGCAGTGATCCGAGGACTAGCGGGACGAGGGATGAGCAGTTCTTC	CASSDPRTSGTRDEQFF
TRBD1	.	TRBV5-1	TRBJ2-7	TGCGCCAGCAGCTTCGGTGGACAGGGTCGCGAGCAGTACTTC	CASSFGGQGREQYF
TRBD1	.	TRBV2	TRBJ1-6	TGTGCCAGCAGCGAAAATGCAGGGGGCAATAATTCACCCCTCCACTTT	CASSENAGGNNSPLHF
TRBD1	.	TRBV5-1	TRBJ1-1	TGCGCCAGCAGCTCACAGGGGGGGACAAACACTGAAGCTTTCTTT	CASSSQGGTNTEAFF
.	.	TRBV7-8	TRBJ1-3	TGTGCCAGCAGCCTCCGAGGGCCGAGCTCTGGAAACACCATATATTTT	CASSLRGPSSGNTIYF
.	once	TRBV6-5	TRBJ2-1	TGTGCCAGCAGCACCACGGGCAATGAGCAGTTCTTC	CASSTTGNEQFF
TRBD1	.	TRBV19	TRBJ1-5	TGTGCCAGTAGTGAGACAGGGGGCAATCAGCCCCAGCATTTT	CASSETGGNQPQHF
.	.	TRBV4-1	TRBJ1-2	TGCGCCAGCAGCCAAACAATCGCAGGGTATGGCTACACCTTC	CASSQTIAGYGYTF
TRBD1	once	TRBV29-1	TRBJ2-2	TGCAGCGTTGGGGGACAGCCCACCGGGGAGCTGTTTTTT	CSVGGQPTGELFF